A selection of T cell receptor beta chains follows, all from one sample in a study of blood T cell repertoires in COVID-19. The repertoire was sequenced with immunoSEQ multiplex PCR; TCRdb's copy has only in-frame clones and lacks some. The repertoire holds 90,000 to 150,000 clones, with roughly 90% as singletons. Sequenced material: peripheral blood. The receptor source for this set is a man between 65 and 85 years old who had recovered from COVID-19. The CDR3 runs from the conserved cysteine through the conserved F or W. A D gene is named only where the DNA matches it firmly. Size is stated for part of the rows, as once, few or many counts, or as a class when the clone is expanded.

D gene	V gene	J gene	clone size	CDR3 protein	CDR3 DNA
TRBD1	TRBV3-1/TRBV3-2	TRBJ1-3	few	CASSHGTGGNTIYF	TGTGCCAGCAGCCATGGGACAGGCGGAAACACCATATATTTT
-	TRBV5-1	TRBJ2-7	once	CASSFSTGISYEQYF	TGCGCCAGCAGTTTTTCCACAGGGATCTCCTACGAGCAGTACTTC
TRBD2	TRBV9	TRBJ2-7	-	CASSAGLAAYEQYF	TGTGCCAGCAGCGCGGGACTAGCGGCGTACGAGCAGTACTTC
-	TRBV4-3	TRBJ2-2	-	CASSQAGGSQTGELFF	TGCGCCAGCAGCCAAGCTGGGGGCAGTCAAACCGGGGAGCTGTTTTTT
TRBD2	TRBV18	TRBJ2-7	-	CASSPNNREGQGQYF	TGTGCCAGCTCACCAAATAACCGGGAGGGCCAGGGGCAGTACTTC
TRBD2	TRBV11-3	TRBJ2-5	-	CASSPGLAGGPGETQYF	TGTGCCAGCAGCCCAGGACTAGCGGGGGGCCCCGGGGAGACCCAGTACTTC
-	TRBV6-5	TRBJ1-2	-	CASSYAQGRAYGYTF	TGTGCCAGCAGTTACGCCCAGGGCCGGGCCTATGGCTACACCTTC
-	TRBV5-6	TRBJ1-3	-	CASSLGGRDTIYF	TGTGCCAGCAGCTTGGGTGGCCGGGACACCATATATTTT
TRBD1	TRBV5-5	TRBJ2-7	-	CASSSRTGGTYEQYF	TGTGCCAGCAGCTCCCGGACAGGGGGGACCTACGAGCAGTACTTC
-	TRBV11-2	TRBJ1-2	once	CASSLVLHGGGGYTF	TGTGCCAGCAGCTTAGTGCTACATGGCGGAGGAGGCTACACCTTC
TRBD1	TRBV11-1	TRBJ2-1	-	CASSLKGQGWDEQFF	TGTGCCAGCAGCTTAAAGGGACAGGGGTGGGATGAGCAGTTCTTC
-	TRBV5-8	TRBJ2-5	-	CASSGGLPETQYF	TGTGCCAGCAGCGGAGGACTACCTGAGACCCAGTACTTC
TRBD2	TRBV5-1	TRBJ2-3	-	CASSWGLAGETDTQYF	TGCGCCAGCAGCTGGGGACTAGCGGGGGAAACAGATACGCAGTATTTT
TRBD1	TRBV3-1/TRBV3-2	TRBJ1-2	-	CASSTWDRATYGYTF	TGTGCCAGCAGCACCTGGGACAGGGCCACCTATGGCTACACCTTC
TRBD1	TRBV30	TRBJ1-5	once	CAWDDRAESAQHF	TGTGCCTGGGACGACAGGGCCGAATCGGCCCAGCATTTT
TRBD2	TRBV9	TRBJ2-3	-	CASSVSGSHTDTQYF	TGTGCCAGCAGCGTAAGCGGGAGTCACACAGATACGCAGTATTTT
TRBD1	TRBV30	TRBJ2-1	-	CAWSQGSGQGNEQFF	TGTGCCTGGTCCCAAGGCTCGGGACAGGGTAATGAGCAGTTCTTC
-	TRBV11-3	TRBJ2-2	-	CASSLGLNRGELFF	TGTGCCAGCAGCCTGGGACTGAACCGCGGGGAGCTGTTTTTT
TRBD1	TRBV6-1	TRBJ2-2	-	CASSEMAGGNTGELFF	TGTGCCAGCAGTGAAATGGCAGGGGGGAACACCGGGGAGCTGTTTTTT
-	TRBV11-1	TRBJ2-7	once	CASSLESSGSYEQYF	TGTGCCAGCAGCTTAGAAAGTAGCGGCTCCTACGAGCAGTACTTC
-	TRBV4-1	TRBJ2-7	-	CASSQDPRFYEQYF	TGCGCCAGCAGCCAAGATCCGCGCTTCTACGAGCAGTACTTC
-	TRBV2	TRBJ2-4	many	CASFPGGSKNIQYF	TGTGCCAGTTTCCCAGGGGGGTCCAAAAACATTCAGTACTTC
TRBD1	TRBV5-1	TRBJ2-7	-	CASSPDRAEQYF	TGCGCCAGCAGCCCGGACAGGGCCGAGCAGTACTTC
-	TRBV27	TRBJ2-1	once	CASSYGTPAYNEQFF	TGTGCCAGCAGTTATGGGACTCCAGCGTACAATGAGCAGTTCTTC
TRBD2	TRBV7-9	TRBJ2-1	once	CASSFMAEWSGGSPEQFF	TGTGCCAGCAGCTTCATGGCGGAATGGTCGGGAGGGTCCCCTGAGCAGTTCTTC
-	TRBV25-1	TRBJ1-1	-	CASSEFGAANTEAFF	TGTGCCAGCAGTGAATTTGGGGCAGCAAACACTGAAGCTTTCTTT